The entry below gives a single T cell receptor beta chain sequence along with its context. This sample is part of a study of blood T cells in healthy people across ages. The second PCR ran roughly 6 to 12 cycles with a sample-barcoded 5' primer and J-beta primers. Each CDR3 protein gets one entry after TCRdb re-called the 5' RACE reads with MiXCR. Among around 690,000 distinct CDR3 sequences, 58% were seen once, and the ten largest hold over 30%. Germline assignment: CDR1 SGHRS and CDR2 YFSETQ. The trim removed 4 bases at V and 4 bases at J, leaving 9 bases unmatched. The CDR3 spans 15 residues. Donor samples were obtained from healthy Caucasian individuals from Russia, aged 6 to 90. It was ten milliliters of peripheral blood that were drawn from each donor. The study isolated at least 6.5 million PBMCs from each sample. Total RNA was extracted at no less than 5 micrograms per sample.

Specimen: blood. The receptor comes from a man in his 60s in good health. The rearrangement joins TRBV5-1 to TRBJ2-5; TRBD1 matches at 8 bases. Here the CDR3 DNA reads TGCGCCAGCAGCGCGGGACAGGCAGGTGGAGAGACCCAGTACTTC. Protein sequence: CASSAGQAGGETQYF.